The 16 T cell receptor beta chains presented below share a single source sample, sequenced in a study of cytomegalovirus exposure and HLA in healthy donors. 60 Vbeta and 13 Jbeta primers were used in PCR. Clones were read by immunoSEQ multiplex PCR, and TCRdb kept only the in-frame ones, dropping some. The sample contains roughly 160,000 clones, around 76% of which appear only once. Input material: PBMCs. These receptors all stem from a man in his sixties in good health and CMV-seronegative.

The chain has TRBV10-3 and TRBJ1-1, with D tentatively TRBD1 (5 bases). From germline, CDR1 is ENHRY and CDR2 SYGVKD. This CDR3 spans 15 amino acids. V lost 3 bases, J lost 2 bases, and 13 bases lay in between. CDR3 in DNA: TGTGCCATCAGTGAAGGGCGGGGGGGAAACACTGAAGCTTTCTTT. Translated: CAISEGRGGNTEAFF.

J is TRBJ2-7 and V is TRBV18; TRBD2 matches at 10 bases. Trimming at V came to 5 bases and at J to 2 bases, leaving 6 bases not matched to a gene. Germline V lookup: CDR1 KGHSH, CDR2 LQKENI. This CDR3 has 15 residues. In DNA form, the CDR3 reads TGTGCCAGCTCAAGGCCTCTAGCGGGGGCCTACGAGCAGTACTTC. The encoded protein is CASSRPLAGAYEQYF.

The CDR3 spells CASSSLVKSSYNEQFF. In DNA form, the CDR3 reads TGTGCCAGCAGTTCCCTAGTGAAAAGCTCCTACAATGAGCAGTTCTTC. The chain combines TRBV6-5 with TRBJ2-1; no firm D call. This CDR3 is 16 amino acids long. Trimming pared 4 bases from V and 0 bases from J, leaving 13 bases between. Germline-derived CDR1 and CDR2 are MNHEY and SVGAGI.

The chain has TRBV28 and TRBJ1-4; D possibly corresponds to TRBD1 (5 bases). Looked up from germline, CDR1 is MDHEN and CDR2 is SYDVKM. This CDR3 is built from 14 residues. The V and J ends lost 2 bases and 8 bases respectively, with 12 bases between them. CDR3 sequence reads: CASSLGQGREKLFF. The CDR3 region has the DNA TGTGCCAGCAGTTTAGGGCAGGGAAGGGAAAAACTGTTTTTT.

V is TRBV5-1 and J is TRBJ1-2; D gene ambiguous. Trimming left V 3 bases short and J 3 bases short, with 12 bases between. CDR3 length: 14 amino acids. Germline CDR1 is SGHRS and CDR2 is YFSETQ. The CDR3 sequence is CASSSPVGDYGYTF. The CDR3 DNA reads TGCGCCAGCAGCTCCCCAGTGGGAGACTATGGCTACACCTTC.

The gene calls are TRBV9 and TRBJ2-3; perhaps TRBD2 as D (5 bases). The V end was cut by 4 bases, the J end by 1 base, with 13 bases between. This CDR3 is 15 amino acids long. Germline loops: CDR1 SGDLS, CDR2 YYNGEE. The CDR3 sequence: CASSLERTGTDTQYF. The CDR3 DNA reads TGTGCCAGCAGCCTAGAGCGGACCGGCACAGATACGCAGTATTTT.

The chain couples TRBV7-2 to TRBJ1-6; D is unclear. The ends were cut back, 4 bases at V and 5 bases at J, with 12 bases in the middle. The CDR3 length is 15 residues. Germline loops: CDR1 SGHTA, CDR2 FQGNSA. CDR3 bases: TGTGCCAGCAGCTCATACGGACTGGATAATTCACCCCTCCACTTT. Protein: CASSSYGLDNSPLHF.

This clone was seen once. This chain joins TRBV28 and TRBJ2-6, with 7 bases that match TRBD1. The CDR3 length is 19 residues. V lost 6 bases to trimming and J lost 0 bases; unmatched junction nucleotides: 14. Germline V CDR1 and CDR2: MDHEN, SYDVKM. Written as DNA, the CDR3 is TGTGCCAGCAGAGATCAAAGGGGACAGAGCAGCTCTGGGGCCAACGTCCTGACTTTC. Amino acids: CASRDQRGQSSSGANVLTF.

V usage is TRBV18 and J usage is TRBJ2-2; tentative D call: TRBD1 (7 bases). CDR3 length equals 16 residues. Trimming removed 3 bases at V and 5 bases at J, with 16 bases between. The germline CDR1 and CDR2 sequences are KGHSH and LQKENI. Here the CDR3 reads CASSPAGQRGTGELFF. The CDR3 DNA reads TGTGCCAGCTCACCCGCGGGACAGCGAGGGACCGGGGAGCTGTTTTTT.

The rearrangement joins TRBV19 to TRBJ1-1, with D unresolved. The CDR3 is 11 amino acids. V was clipped by 4 bases and J by 5 bases, with 5 bases between them. Germline CDR1 LNHDA, CDR2 SQIVND (reference sequence). The CDR3 coding sequence is TGTGCCAGTAGTAGGAGGACTGAAGCTTTCTTT. Amino acid sequence: CASSRRTEAFF.

This chain connects TRBV5-1 to TRBJ2-1, with a possible D match to TRBD1 (5 bases). Germline-derived CDR1 and CDR2 are SGHRS and YFSETQ. V gave up 4 bases and J gave up 0 bases, with 14 bases separating them. This CDR3 has 16 residues. The CDR3 spells CASSRATDLSYNEQFF. The CDR3 DNA is TGCGCCAGCAGCAGGGCGACAGACCTCTCCTACAATGAGCAGTTCTTC.

The genes are TRBV4-2 and TRBJ1-2; TRBD1 matches 11 bases. The CDR3 is 16 residues long. V was clipped by 4 bases and J by 5 bases; unmatched bases: 9. The germline gives CDR1 LGHNA, CDR2 YNFKEQ. The CDR3 DNA sequence: TGTGCCAGCAGCCGGACAGGGGGCTTTCCCCCGTATGGCTACACCTTC. Its translation is CASSRTGGFPPYGYTF.

To note about this clone: Sequence at one end of the junction differs from germline and may be a read error. The chain joins TRBV7-9 to TRBJ2-2; possibly TRBD1 for D (5 bases). The CDR3 runs 16 residues. Germline V gene lookup returns CDR1 SEHNR and CDR2 FQNEAQ (reference sequence). Here the CDR3 reads CSSSLQTELSTGELFF. The CDR3 DNA reads as TGTTCCAGCAGCTTGCAGACAGAACTATCCACCGGGGAGCTGTTTTTT.

The rearrangement links TRBV28 to TRBJ2-5; D gene ambiguous. The V gene lost 6 bases and the J gene lost 2 bases, with 4 bases spanning the gap. Germline V lookup: CDR1 MDHEN, CDR2 SYDVKM. This CDR3 contains 11 residues. The DNA of the CDR3 is TGTGCCAGCAGCCCTCAAGAGACCCAGTACTTC. Its protein product is CASSPQETQYF.

This clone was recorded only once. This rearrangement joins TRBV7-2 to TRBJ2-7, with 7 bases identical to TRBD1. CDR1 is SGHTA and CDR2 is FQGNSA in the germline V gene. V gave up 0 bases and J gave up 4 bases; unmatched junction bases: 3. The CDR3 totals 14 residues. The CDR3 loop is CASSLAGTEYEQYF. As DNA, the CDR3 is TGTGCCAGCAGCTTAGCCGGGACAGAATACGAGCAGTACTTC.

This clone was seen just once. The chain couples TRBV11-2 to TRBJ2-7; 10 bases are a match to TRBD2. Germline V CDR1 and CDR2: SGHAT, FQNNGV. V lost 0 bases, J lost 2 bases, and 7 bases stayed unmatched. This CDR3 region has 17 residues. The CDR3 DNA sequence: TGTGCCAGCAGCTTAGATCGTGGACTAGCGGTAACCTACGAGCAGTACTTC. It translates to CASSLDRGLAVTYEQYF.